This is a list of T cell receptor beta chains from one sample in a study of blood T cell repertoires in COVID-19. Profiling relied on immunoSEQ multiplex PCR, and the TCRdb table lists in-frame clones only, not all of them. The data show 250,000 to 300,000 clones, with approximately 82% seen just once and 3.1% held by the top ten. The sequenced material came from peripheral blood. These receptors came from a woman aged 18-29 years with acute or convalescent COVID-19. Each CDR3 is given without its conserved first and last residue.

TRBV10-2	ASSESIWGGDGYT
TRBV27	ASSFAESYEQY
TRBV4-3	ASSQVGGSYNEQF
TRBV27	ASSPFVQGIQNIQY
TRBV25-1	ASSELKREFYNEQF
TRBV9	ASSVSASGYNEQF
TRBV7-8	ASSPPSGNTGELF
TRBV13	ASSLSAGRGAANYGYT
TRBV4-3	ASSQGLLGPYNEQF
TRBV29-1	SVDSAGAPETQY
TRBV15	ATSREGSRGPTYSGNTIY
TRBV7-2	ASSLMAFGQGNEQY
TRBV4-1	ASSQQLAGDTGELF
TRBV5-1	ASSLGFQNQETQY
TRBV30	ACLRPGGRSPLH
TRBV6-2/TRBV6-3	ASSYSIIDRGRAEAF
TRBV18	ASSPGRANEQF
TRBV5-4	ASSLAVGAGEEELF
TRBV27	ASTGYGLRGKLF
TRBV18	ASSPSIGQGKGYT
TRBV7-6	ASSPRGTSGNEQF
TRBV30	AWTWGGATNEKLF
TRBV21-1	ASSPDRRTPYEQY
TRBV3-1/TRBV3-2	ASSQNLQQGAGPF
TRBV4-1	ASSQDPDSYEQY
TRBV30	AWRGGYSPLH
TRBV5-6	ASSPGPGEGNEQF
TRBV18	ASSLDQGAREQY
TRBV7-9	ASSLFYEQY
TRBV28	ASSYVAHEQY
TRBV4-1	ASSQDFTDRGRETQY
TRBV27	ASSLGGAYNEQF
TRBV10-1	ASSETSGANTGELF
TRBV24-1	ATWGRDNYPYSNQPQH
TRBV5-6	ASSLGGQLYTEAF
TRBV27	ASSLQGEGVRGEKLF
TRBV29-1	SVDRGQGTEAF